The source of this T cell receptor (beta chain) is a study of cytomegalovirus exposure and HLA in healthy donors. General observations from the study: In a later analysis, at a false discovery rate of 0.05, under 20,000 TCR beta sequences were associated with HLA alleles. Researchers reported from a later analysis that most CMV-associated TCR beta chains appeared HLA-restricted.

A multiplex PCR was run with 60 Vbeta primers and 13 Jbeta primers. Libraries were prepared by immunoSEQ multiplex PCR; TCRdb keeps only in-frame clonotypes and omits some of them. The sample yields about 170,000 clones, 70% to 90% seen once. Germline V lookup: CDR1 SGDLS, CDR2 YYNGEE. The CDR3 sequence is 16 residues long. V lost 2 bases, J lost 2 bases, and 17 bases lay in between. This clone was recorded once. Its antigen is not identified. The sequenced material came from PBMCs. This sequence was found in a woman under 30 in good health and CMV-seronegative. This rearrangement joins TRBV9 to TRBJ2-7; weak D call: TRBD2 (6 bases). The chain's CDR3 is CASSVSSRDLTYEQYF. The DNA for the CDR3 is TGTGCCAGCAGCGTCAGCTCACGGGACTTGACCTACGAGCAGTACTTC.